This TCR beta chain appears in the sequencing data of a study of shared clonotypes between healthy human individuals. The study, taken as a whole, reports: Estimated richness values were generally larger in naive subsets than in memory subsets.

Clones were read by immunoSEQ multiplex PCR, and TCRdb kept only the in-frame ones, dropping some. This table has about 960,000 clones, about three quarters appearing once. The CDR3 runs to 14 residues. Per the germline V gene, CDR1 is MRHNA and CDR2 is SNTAGT. V was trimmed by 7 bases and J by 0 bases, leaving 10 bases between them. Turning to this clone: Its specificity is unknown.

Sequenced: memory CD4+ T cells sorted from blood. Subset specified: CD45RA-negative fraction. The chain has TRBV6-4 and TRBJ2-1; D gene unclear. This sequence originates from a man between 18 and 35 years old in good health. The CDR3 sequence is CASTPAFSYNEQFF. CDR3 coding DNA: TGTGCCAGCACCCCGGCTTTCTCCTACAATGAGCAGTTCTTC.